One and the same sample provided the 10 T cell receptor beta chains below, sequenced in a study of T cell repertoires in cytomegalovirus infection. Via MiXCR, TCRdb re-called the reads, giving one row per CDR3 protein. The table has about 740,000 distinct CDR3 sequences, roughly a third seen once; the top ten hold 2.5% to 3%. Material for sequencing was PBMCs. The source of these receptors is a human donor in good health (CMV status not recorded). Some clones in this sample may be carry-over from other donors' samples.

Only a few counts were recorded for this clonotype. The chain uses TRBV6-5 and TRBJ1-4; D might be TRBD1 (5 bases). This CDR3 has 13 amino acids. In germline, CDR1 is MNHEY, CDR2 SVGAGI. Trimming removed 8 bases at V and 3 bases at J, with 10 bases between. The CDR3 DNA sequence: TGTGCCAGCGGTCTGGGGGCTAATGAAAAACTGTTTTTT. Protein sequence: CASGLGANEKLFF.

This clonotype appeared many times. The CDR3 protein is CASSSHRDYLTNEQFF. As DNA, the CDR3 is TGTGCCAGCAGTTCCCACCGGGACTATCTTACTAATGAGCAGTTCTTC. V and J are TRBV12-3 or TRBV12-4 and TRBJ2-1; TRBD2 aligns across 7 bases. This CDR3 contains 16 residues. Trimming removed 4 bases from V and 7 bases from J; junction bases left unmatched: 13.

For this clonotype: The junction departs from the called germline gene at one end, perhaps through a read error. The chain carries TRBV2 and TRBJ1-1, with unresolved D. CDR1 and CDR2 (germline): SNHLY, FYNNEI. CDR3 length equals 14 residues. CDR3 protein: CASSEARRNTEALF. DNA for the CDR3: TGTGCCAGCAGTGAAGCCAGGCGGAACACTGAAGCTTTATTT. Full variable domain (rest looked up from reference TRBV2 and TRBJ1-1): EPEVTQTPSHQVTQMGQEVILRCVPISNHLYFYWYRQILGQKVEFLVSFYNNEISEKSEIFDDQFSVERPDGSNFTLKIRSTKLEDSAMYFCASSEARRNTEALFGQGTRLTVV.

This clonotype has a count of ten or more. This chain uses TRBV7-2 with TRBJ2-7; 7 bases align to TRBD1. This CDR3 region has 15 residues. V shed 3 bases, J shed 2 bases, and the junction held 7 bases outside the gene matches. Germline CDR1 is SGHTA and CDR2 is FQGNSA. The CDR3 nucleotides are TGTGCCAGCAGCTTTACAGGGGACGCTCCCTACGAGCAGTACTTC. Protein sequence: CASSFTGDAPYEQYF.

The chain has TRBV7-8 and TRBJ1-2; D unresolved. V was clipped by 1 base and J by 7 bases, with 10 bases between them. Germline V gene sequence: CDR1 SGHVS, CDR2 FQNEAQ. CDR3 size: 13 residues. The CDR3 sequence: CASSLDETAGYTF. CDR3 nucleotide sequence: TGTGCCAGCAGCTTAGACGAGACGGCTGGCTACACCTTC.

V and J are TRBV28 and TRBJ2-7, with TRBD1 matching over 9 bases. The CDR3 spans 18 residues. The V gene end was trimmed by 3 bases and the J gene end by 4 bases; junction bases not matched to a gene: 16. The germline V gene encodes CDR1 MDHEN and CDR2 SYDVKM. CDR3 DNA sequence: TGTGCCAGCAGTTTCGTAGCCGGGACAGGGATCGACAAGTACGAGCAGTACTTC. It codes for CASSFVAGTGIDKYEQYF.

This clonotype was seen a handful of times. The V gene is TRBV12-3 or TRBV12-4, the J gene TRBJ2-7; D may correspond to TRBD1 or TRBD2 (5 bases each). V lost 5 bases and J lost 4, with 18 bases in between. This CDR3 has 15 residues. CDR3 in amino acids: CASSPQAGALYEQYF. The CDR3, as DNA: TGTGCCAGCAGTCCACAGGCCGGGGCCTTATACGAGCAGTACTTC.

The chain joins TRBV2 to TRBJ2-3; 10 bases align to TRBD2. V gave up 6 bases and J gave up 3 bases; unmatched junction bases: 6. Germline-derived CDR1 and CDR2 are SNHLY and FYNNEI. This CDR3 has 15 residues. CDR3 sequence (DNA): TGTGCCAGCAGCTCGGGACTAGCGCATACAGATACGCAGTATTTT. Protein: CASSSGLAHTDTQYF.

V gene TRBV12-3 or TRBV12-4 combines with J gene TRBJ2-3; D possibly corresponds to TRBD2 (5 bases). V was shortened by 6 bases and J by 2 bases, with 18 bases between the two germline ends. This CDR3 spans 16 amino acids. CDR3 nucleotides: TGTGCCAGCAGCCGTACTAGACTGACCGCCACAGATACGCAGTATTTT. Protein sequence: CASSRTRLTATDTQYF.

The CDR3 region is CSARDQRGLQETQYF. The CDR3 DNA reads TGCAGTGCTAGAGATCAGCGGGGCTTGCAAGAGACCCAGTACTTC. The chain has TRBV20-1 and TRBJ2-5, with 7 bases aligning to TRBD2. The trim removed 0 bases at V and 2 bases at J, leaving 6 bases unmatched. Germline V gives CDR1 DFQATT, CDR2 SNEGSKA (reference sequence). The CDR3 totals 15 residues.